This is a list of T cell receptor beta chains from one sample in a study of molecular identifiers for immune sequencing clone quantification. TCRdb fed the PCR reads into MiXCR, producing one record per CDR3 protein. This table has under 800,000 distinct CDR3 sequences, over 25% appearing once. The specimen was naive CD8+ T cells from blood, with Jurkat cell RNA spiked in. These receptors were obtained from a human donor in good health. Some libraries in this study had Jurkat cell RNA spiked in. The CDR3 runs from the conserved cysteine through the conserved F or W. A D gene is named only where the DNA matches it firmly. Part of the rows lack a size; the others show once, few, many or a class for expanded clones.

J gene: TRBJ2-1
clone size: -
V gene: TRBV20-1
D gene: -
CDR3 protein: CSASSLGNEQFF
CDR3 DNA: TGCAGTGCTAGTTCCCTGGGGAATGAGCAGTTCTTC

J gene: TRBJ2-5
clone size: -
V gene: TRBV3-1
D gene: TRBD2
CDR3 protein: CASSQDVLAGGEMETQYF
CDR3 DNA: TGTGCCAGCAGCCAAGACGTGCTAGCGGGGGGGGAAATGGAGACCCAGTACTTC

J gene: TRBJ2-7
clone size: many
V gene: TRBV4-1
D gene: TRBD2
CDR3 protein: CASSQDRTSGGAEQYF
CDR3 DNA: TGCGCCAGCAGCCAAGATAGGACTAGCGGGGGAGCCGAGCAGTACTTC

J gene: TRBJ1-1
clone size: many
V gene: TRBV29-1
D gene: -
CDR3 protein: CSVVGTEAFF
CDR3 DNA: TGCAGCGTTGTAGGGACTGAAGCTTTCTTT

J gene: TRBJ2-7
clone size: many
V gene: TRBV30
D gene: -
CDR3 protein: CAWSVAYEQYF
CDR3 DNA: TGTGCCTGGAGTGTAGCCTACGAGCAGTACTTC

J gene: TRBJ1-1
clone size: few
V gene: TRBV27
D gene: -
CDR3 protein: CASSFGRSGTEAFF
CDR3 DNA: TGTGCCAGCAGTTTCGGACGATCGGGCACTGAAGCTTTCTTT

J gene: TRBJ2-5
clone size: -
V gene: TRBV4-2
D gene: -
CDR3 protein: CASSQGGTSQETQYF
CDR3 DNA: TGTGCCAGCAGCCAAGGTGGGACGAGCCAAGAGACCCAGTACTTC

J gene: TRBJ1-4
clone size: many
V gene: TRBV4-3
D gene: -
CDR3 protein: CASSQEFIGVDGNEKLFF
CDR3 DNA: TGCGCCAGCAGCCAAGAATTTATCGGGGTGGATGGTAATGAAAAACTGTTTTTT

J gene: TRBJ2-7
clone size: -
V gene: TRBV27
D gene: -
CDR3 protein: CASSFKGGGSYEQYF
CDR3 DNA: TGTGCCAGCAGTTTTAAGGGTGGTGGGTCCTACGAGCAGTACTTC

J gene: TRBJ2-7
clone size: few
V gene: TRBV5-4
D gene: TRBD1
CDR3 protein: CASSSGTGFHEQYF
CDR3 DNA: TGTGCCAGCAGTTCCGGGACAGGGTTCCACGAGCAGTACTTC

J gene: TRBJ2-1
clone size: once
V gene: TRBV30
D gene: -
CDR3 protein: CARSVHNNEQFF
CDR3 DNA: TGTGCCCGGAGTGTACACAACAATGAGCAGTTCTTC

J gene: TRBJ2-7
clone size: -
V gene: TRBV5-4
D gene: -
CDR3 protein: CASSSQASNYEQYF
CDR3 DNA: TGTGCCAGCAGCTCCCAGGCTAGCAACTACGAGCAGTACTTC

J gene: TRBJ2-1
clone size: many
V gene: TRBV28
D gene: -
CDR3 protein: CASAAGSDNEQFF
CDR3 DNA: TGTGCCTCCGCGGCGGGAAGCGACAATGAGCAGTTCTTC

J gene: TRBJ1-1
clone size: -
V gene: TRBV13
D gene: -
CDR3 protein: CASRIWDYTEAFF
CDR3 DNA: TGTGCCAGCCGTATATGGGACTACACTGAAGCTTTCTTT

J gene: TRBJ2-5
clone size: -
V gene: TRBV19
D gene: -
CDR3 protein: CASSPGPSGTQYF
CDR3 DNA: TGTGCCAGTAGTCCTGGCCCCTCGGGGACCCAGTACTTC

J gene: TRBJ2-3
clone size: -
V gene: TRBV7-9
D gene: TRBD1
CDR3 protein: CASSLVLAGTDTQCF
CDR3 DNA: TGTGCCAGCAGCTTAGTCCTCGCTGGGACAGATACGCAGTGTTTT

J gene: TRBJ2-2
clone size: -
V gene: TRBV7-3
D gene: TRBD1
CDR3 protein: CASSPPPGQGVYTGELFF
CDR3 DNA: TGTGCCAGCAGCCCACCCCCTGGACAGGGAGTTTACACCGGGGAGCTGTTTTTT

J gene: TRBJ2-5
clone size: many
V gene: TRBV7-3
D gene: -
CDR3 protein: CASSPLGAAQETQYF
CDR3 DNA: TGTGCCAGCAGCCCCCTGGGGGCGGCTCAAGAGACCCAGTACTTC

J gene: TRBJ2-2
clone size: few
V gene: TRBV30
D gene: -
CDR3 protein: CAWGAGTTGELFF
CDR3 DNA: TGTGCCTGGGGGGCAGGCACCACCGGGGAGCTGTTTTTT

J gene: TRBJ1-1
clone size: few
V gene: TRBV28
D gene: -
CDR3 protein: CASSSPYTEAFF
CDR3 DNA: TGTGCCAGCAGTTCCCCTTACACTGAAGCTTTCTTT

J gene: TRBJ2-3
clone size: many
V gene: TRBV20-1
D gene: -
CDR3 protein: CSAVSNGRSTDTQYF
CDR3 DNA: TGCAGTGCTGTATCTAACGGCCGTAGCACAGATACGCAGTATTTT

J gene: TRBJ2-5
clone size: many
V gene: TRBV6-5
D gene: -
CDR3 protein: CASSPGETQYF
CDR3 DNA: TGTGCCAGCAGTCCCGGAGAGACCCAGTACTTC

J gene: TRBJ1-3
clone size: -
V gene: TRBV29-1
D gene: -
CDR3 protein: CSVGAGNTVYF
CDR3 DNA: -

J gene: TRBJ2-1
clone size: few
V gene: TRBV5-1
D gene: -
CDR3 protein: CASSLTNYNEQFF
CDR3 DNA: TGCGCCAGCAGCTTGACCAATTACAATGAGCAGTTCTTC

J gene: TRBJ2-7
clone size: -
V gene: TRBV6-2/TRBV6-3
D gene: TRBD1
CDR3 protein: CASSYRTGASYEQYF
CDR3 DNA: TGTGCCAGCAGTTACCGGACAGGAGCGTCCTACGAGCAGTACTTC

J gene: TRBJ1-1
clone size: once
V gene: TRBV12-3/TRBV12-4
D gene: TRBD1
CDR3 protein: CASSTGTAITEAFF
CDR3 DNA: TGTGCGAGCAGCACCGGGACAGCGATCACTGAAGCTTTCTTT

J gene: TRBJ2-7
clone size: -
V gene: TRBV20-1
D gene: -
CDR3 protein: CSAGRGSYAQYF
CDR3 DNA: TGCAGTGCAGGGCGGGGATCCTACGCGCAGTACTTC

J gene: TRBJ2-7
clone size: many
V gene: TRBV5-1
D gene: TRBD2
CDR3 protein: CASSFDSGYYEQYF
CDR3 DNA: TGCGCCAGCAGCTTCGATAGCGGGTACTACGAGCAGTACTTC

J gene: TRBJ2-3
clone size: many
V gene: TRBV6-2/TRBV6-3
D gene: -
CDR3 protein: CASSSRAADTQYF
CDR3 DNA: TGTGCCAGCAGTTCCCGGGCGGCAGATACGCAGTATTTT

J gene: TRBJ2-1
clone size: -
V gene: TRBV19
D gene: TRBD2
CDR3 protein: CASSIGRTSGRVHEQFF
CDR3 DNA: TGTGCCAGTAGTATAGGGAGAACTAGCGGGAGGGTACATGAGCAGTTCTTC

J gene: TRBJ1-5
clone size: many
V gene: TRBV29-1
D gene: -
CDR3 protein: CSVEYGDSNQPQHF
CDR3 DNA: TGCAGCGTTGAATATGGGGATAGCAATCAGCCCCAGCATTTT

J gene: TRBJ2-3
clone size: many
V gene: TRBV12-3/TRBV12-4
D gene: -
CDR3 protein: CASSFQNVEGGGTDTQYF
CDR3 DNA: TGTGCCAGCAGTTTCCAGAACGTGGAGGGGGGGGGCACAGATACGCAGTATTTT

J gene: TRBJ2-3
clone size: many
V gene: TRBV6-2/TRBV6-3
D gene: TRBD2
CDR3 protein: CASRPTPSLGRADTQYF
CDR3 DNA: TGTGCCAGCAGACCAACGCCCTCCCTAGGGAGGGCAGATACGCAGTATTTT

J gene: TRBJ2-7
clone size: once
V gene: TRBV13
D gene: -
CDR3 protein: CASSPWNHHEQYF
CDR3 DNA: TGTGCCAGCAGCCCGTGGAACCACCACGAGCAGTACTTC

J gene: TRBJ2-5
clone size: few
V gene: TRBV3-1
D gene: TRBD2
CDR3 protein: CASSPPVSGREETQYF
CDR3 DNA: TGTGCCAGCAGCCCCCCGGTTAGCGGGAGAGAAGAGACCCAGTACTTC

J gene: TRBJ2-7
clone size: many
V gene: TRBV2
D gene: -
CDR3 protein: CASSERTASYEQYF
CDR3 DNA: TGTGCCAGCAGTGAACGTACAGCCTCCTACGAGCAGTACTTC

J gene: TRBJ2-7
clone size: -
V gene: TRBV2
D gene: TRBD2
CDR3 protein: CASSDLVAGGPYEQYF
CDR3 DNA: TGTGCCAGCAGTGATTTGGTAGCGGGCGGGCCCTACGAGCAGTACTTC

J gene: TRBJ2-5
clone size: few
V gene: TRBV20-1
D gene: -
CDR3 protein: CSAREILGLGAGTQYF
CDR3 DNA: TGCAGTGCTAGAGAGATTTTGGGGTTGGGGGCCGGGACCCAGTACTTC

J gene: TRBJ2-1
clone size: -
V gene: TRBV11-2
D gene: -
CDR3 protein: CASTWTLPEDNEQFF
CDR3 DNA: TGTGCCAGCACGTGGACCCTCCCGGAAGACAATGAGCAGTTCTTC

J gene: TRBJ1-5
clone size: few
V gene: TRBV12-3/TRBV12-4
D gene: -
CDR3 protein: CASSLGWTAERPQHF
CDR3 DNA: TGTGCCAGCAGTTTAGGCTGGACCGCAGAACGACCCCAGCATTTT

J gene: TRBJ2-7
clone size: many
V gene: TRBV7-6
D gene: TRBD2
CDR3 protein: CASSHRDYSYEQYF
CDR3 DNA: TGTGCCAGCAGCCACCGGGACTACTCCTACGAGCAGTACTTC

J gene: TRBJ1-5
clone size: many
V gene: TRBV5-8
D gene: TRBD1
CDR3 protein: CASSLDRGRQPQHF
CDR3 DNA: TGTGCCAGCAGCTTGGACAGGGGGCGACAGCCCCAGCATTTT

J gene: TRBJ1-5
clone size: once
V gene: TRBV25-1
D gene: -
CDR3 protein: CASRLADSDTQHF
CDR3 DNA: TGTGCCAGCAGGTTAGCGGACTCAGATACGCAGCATTTT

J gene: TRBJ2-3
clone size: many
V gene: TRBV7-9
D gene: -
CDR3 protein: CASSFGGPPALKNTQYF
CDR3 DNA: TGTGCCAGCAGCTTTGGGGGGCCCCCCGCGCTAAAGAATACGCAGTATTTT

J gene: TRBJ2-7
clone size: -
V gene: TRBV20-1
D gene: TRBD2
CDR3 protein: CSAGDISSGGLIYEQYF
CDR3 DNA: TGCAGTGCTGGAGATATTAGTTCGGGGGGACTGATCTACGAGCAGTACTTC

J gene: TRBJ1-4
clone size: few
V gene: TRBV5-8
D gene: TRBD1
CDR3 protein: CASRDRGLNEKLFF
CDR3 DNA: TGTGCCAGCAGAGACAGGGGATTAAATGAAAAACTGTTTTTT

J gene: TRBJ1-4
clone size: many
V gene: TRBV6-5
D gene: -
CDR3 protein: CASSLRYSEKLFF
CDR3 DNA: TGTGCCAGCAGTCTTCGGTATAGCGAAAAACTGTTTTTT

J gene: TRBJ2-7
clone size: many
V gene: TRBV5-5
D gene: -
CDR3 protein: CASSLDGASYEQYF
CDR3 DNA: TGTGCCAGCAGCTTGGACGGGGCAAGTTACGAGCAGTACTTC

J gene: TRBJ2-7
clone size: many
V gene: TRBV19
D gene: -
CDR3 protein: CASSIGGSYEQYF
CDR3 DNA: TGTGCCAGTAGTATTGGGGGCTCCTACGAGCAGTACTTC

J gene: TRBJ2-1
clone size: -
V gene: TRBV7-9
D gene: TRBD2
CDR3 protein: CASSPNSGSSYNEQFF
CDR3 DNA: TGTGCCAGCAGCCCCAATAGCGGGAGCTCCTACAATGAGCAGTTCTTC

J gene: TRBJ2-1
clone size: -
V gene: TRBV12-3/TRBV12-4
D gene: TRBD1
CDR3 protein: CASSLGQGFSYNEQFF
CDR3 DNA: TGTGCCAGCAGTCTCGGACAGGGATTCTCCTACAATGAGCAGTTCTTC

J gene: TRBJ1-2
clone size: many
V gene: TRBV15
D gene: -
CDR3 protein: CATSRSEGRTLYGYTF
CDR3 DNA: TGTGCCACCAGCAGAAGCGAGGGCCGAACCCTCTATGGCTACACCTTC

J gene: TRBJ2-3
clone size: few
V gene: TRBV3-1
D gene: TRBD2
CDR3 protein: CASSPPRVAGVPATQYF
CDR3 DNA: TGTGCCAGCAGCCCGCCCCGAGTAGCGGGGGTCCCCGCTACGCAGTATTTT

J gene: TRBJ1-5
clone size: -
V gene: TRBV6-2/TRBV6-3
D gene: -
CDR3 protein: CASSYSGGGGNQPQHF
CDR3 DNA: TGTGCCAGCAGTTACTCTGGCGGGGGGGGCAATCAGCCCCAGCATTTT

J gene: TRBJ2-1
clone size: few
V gene: TRBV19
D gene: TRBD1
CDR3 protein: CASRTRTGDYNEQFF
CDR3 DNA: TGTGCCAGTAGGACTCGGACAGGGGACTACAATGAGCAGTTCTTC

J gene: TRBJ2-3
clone size: many
V gene: TRBV15
D gene: TRBD2
CDR3 protein: CATSSSGVSTDTQYF
CDR3 DNA: TGTGCCACCAGCAGTAGCGGGGTTAGCACAGATACGCAGTATTTT

J gene: TRBJ2-7
clone size: -
V gene: TRBV4-3
D gene: TRBD2
CDR3 protein: CASSQTASGGPYEQYF
CDR3 DNA: TGCGCCAGCAGCCAAACCGCTAGCGGGGGGCCCTACGAGCAGTACTTC